This T cell receptor (beta chain) was recorded in a study of T cell changes during pregnancy in multiple sclerosis. The assay was immunoSEQ multiplex PCR, and TCRdb's table has in-frame clones only and misses some. The data contain 40,000 to 55,000 clones, approximately 89% of them singletons. Germline V CDR1 and CDR2: SGDLS, YYNGEE. The trim removed 2 bases at V and 4 bases at J, leaving 3 bases unmatched. There are 14 residues in the CDR3. The receptor comes from a female donor with multiple sclerosis, enrolled in a pregnancy study. Sequenced material: CD8+ T cells from peripheral blood mononuclear cells, taken in the second trimester of pregnancy. The chain joins TRBV9 to TRBJ1-3; 7 nucleotides match TRBD1. CDR3 loop: CASSVTGDGNTIYF. CDR3 nucleotide sequence: TGTGCCAGCAGCGTTACAGGGGACGGAAACACCATATATTTT. Full variable domain (missing parts from reference TRBV9 and TRBJ1-3): DSGVTQTPKHLITATGQRVTLRCSPRSGDLSVYWYQQSLDQGLQFLIQYYNGEERAKGNILERFSAQQFPDLHSELNLSSLELGDSALYFCASSVTGDGNTIYFGEGSWLTVV.